The present T cell receptor beta chain was sequenced within a study of T-cell reconstitution after alpha-beta-depleted transplantation in children. Whole-study results and caveats: Once a year had passed after transplant, T-cell counts and diversity came mostly from newly produced T cells. Some patients' high day-60 TCRbeta diversity was attributed to recipient cells surviving conditioning.

This clonotype showed up just once. What it recognizes is unknown. Preparation of the TCRbeta library involved a method that used unique molecular identifiers. TCRdb re-analysed the PCR reads in MiXCR, keeping a single row per CDR3 protein. The sample carries 65,000 to 70,000 distinct CDR3 sequences, around 4.7% recorded once. CDR1 is LGHDT, CDR2 YNNKEL, per germline (reference sequence). The CDR3 covers 16 residues. V shed 0 bases and J shed 5 bases, with 17 bases lying between them. This sequence originates from a boy younger than two who had a stem cell transplant for acute myeloid leukemia, so the T cells may come from the graft donor. The material sequenced was PBMCs, mostly from graft donor cells, taken 180 days after TCRalphabeta/CD19-depleted stem cell transplant. The genes are TRBV3-1 and TRBJ2-7; D might be TRBD1 or TRBD2, each matching 5 bases. The CDR3 loop is CASSQDRSGRYHEQYF. The CDR3 DNA is TGTGCCAGCAGCCAAGATCGATCAGGGAGATATCACGAGCAGTACTTC.